This TCR beta chain is drawn from a study of shared clonotypes between healthy human individuals. Study results and limitations: Owing to a small donor count, the genetic and exposure-history diversity represented was limited. The sharing of 4.5% to 5% of naive CD4 clonotypes was seen across a few donors.

CDR1 is MNHEY, CDR2 SVGAGI, per germline. This CDR3 spans 16 amino acids. The V and J ends lost 2 bases and 0 bases respectively, with 13 bases between them. Evenly divided among several immunoSEQ plates was the genomic DNA of each subset. Sequenced by immunoSEQ multiplex PCR; TCRdb stores in-frame clones only, minus some. The table has roughly 1.4 million clones, about 98.5% seen once; the top ten hold about 0.4%. In the case of this clone: The antigen is undetermined.

The rearrangement uses TRBV6-5 and TRBJ2-5; D is ambiguous. The sample comprised naive CD4+ T cells sorted from blood. This sample's subset: CD45RA+ positively selected. This TCR came from a man aged 30 to 39 in good health. This CDR3 reads CASSYVDPYYQETQYF. CDR3 coding DNA: TGTGCCAGCAGTTACGTCGACCCCTATTACCAAGAGACCCAGTACTTC.